The present entry profiles one T cell receptor beta chain with its context. No antigen is known for it. Samples came from axillary lymph nodes draining the breast cancer. The data were obtained in a study of breast tumors, draining lymph nodes, adjacent tissues. Findings of the study overall: Compared with lymph nodes, tumors were less diverse; compared with nontumor tissue, more. Luminal-like breast cancer showed significantly higher tumor–nontumor repertoire similarity than basal-like.

One entry per CDR3 protein, called by TCRdb with MiXCR from the multiplex PCR reads. The table has about 180,000 distinct CDR3 sequences, around 35% seen once; the top ten hold 3.8%. The sample was axillary lymph node tissue. The sequence was collected from a female donor with breast cancer. Some clones in this sample may be carry-over from other donors' samples.

For the CDR3, the DNA is TGTGCCAGCAGTTACTCCCGGGGGGGGACTGAAGCTTTCTTT. Encoded protein: CASSYSRGGTEAFF. The genes are TRBV6-6 and TRBJ1-1; weak D call: TRBD1 (5 bases). Germline V CDR1 and CDR2: MNHNY, SVGAGI (reference sequence). Trimming left V 0 bases short and J 5 bases short, with 10 bases between. The CDR3 covers 14 residues.